The 14 T cell receptor beta chains below were found in one sample sequenced in a study of OX40 agonist ivuxolimab in advanced cancers. Repertoires were generated with immunoSEQ multiplex PCR, while TCRdb's copy carries only in-frame clones and drops some. Of tens of thousands of clones in the sample, approximately 83% were seen once. Here the sequenced sample was CD4+ or CD8+ T cells sorted from blood, taken in a trial of the OX40 agonist ivuxolimab. These receptor sequences come from an adult with an advanced solid tumor such as melanoma, head and neck, liver or kidney cancer.

This rearrangement joins TRBV5-1 to TRBJ2-1, with D perhaps TRBD1 or TRBD2 (6 bases each). The germline V gene has CDR1 SGHRS and CDR2 YFSETQ. The CDR3 length is 14 residues. Trimming removed 2 bases at V and 4 bases at J, with 10 bases between. CDR3 region: CASSLGGMYNEQFF. The CDR3 region has the DNA TGCGCCAGCAGCTTAGGGGGGATGTACAATGAGCAGTTCTTC.

The CDR3 protein is CASSPVPGQGTGNTIYF. The CDR3 DNA reads as TGTGCCAGCTCACCCGTCCCGGGACAGGGAACTGGAAACACCATATATTTT. This chain uses TRBV18 with TRBJ1-3, with TRBD1 matching over 9 bases. Germline assignment: CDR1 KGHSH and CDR2 LQKENI. The CDR3 length is 17 residues. V was pared by 3 bases and J by 2 bases, with 8 bases of the junction left unmatched.

The rearrangement uses TRBV7-8 and TRBJ1-1, with no clear D. Germline V gives CDR1 SGHVS, CDR2 FQNEAQ. The CDR3 totals 14 residues. The V gene lost 3 bases and the J gene lost 3 bases, with 11 bases spanning the gap. Here the CDR3 reads CASSFGEIYTEAFF. The CDR3 DNA is TGTGCCAGCAGCTTCGGGGAGATTTACACTGAAGCTTTCTTT.

This clone was counted only a few times. The chain has TRBV10-3 and TRBJ2-7, with D tentatively TRBD1 or TRBD2 (5 bases each). Germline CDR1 and CDR2: ENHRY and SYGVKD. The length of the CDR3 is 13 residues. Trimming shortened V by 6 bases and J by 0 bases, and 9 bases separated the two germline ends. CDR3 coding DNA: TGTGCCATCAGGGGACGGCTCTCCTACGAGCAGTACTTC. It specifies CAIRGRLSYEQYF.

This clone was detected once. Here the CDR3 reads CASKTSVGLMNTEAFF. In nucleotides, the CDR3 is TGCGCCAGCAAGACTTCGGTGGGTCTAATGAACACTGAAGCTTTCTTT. The rearrangement links TRBV5-1 to TRBJ1-1; D gene unclear. CDR1 is SGHRS, CDR2 YFSETQ, per germline. The CDR3 contains 16 residues. Trimming cost V 6 bases and J 0 bases, with 18 bases left between them.

V gene TRBV7-9 combines with J gene TRBJ2-6, with a weak D call TRBD1 (5 bases). CDR1 and CDR2 from the germline V gene are SEHNR and FQNEAQ (reference sequence). This CDR3 is 16 amino acids long. V lost 5 bases, J lost 4 bases, and 15 bases lay in between. Written as DNA, the CDR3 is TGTGCCAGCAGCCCCACGACAGTTCTAGGGGCCAACGTCCTGACTTTC. Its translation is CASSPTTVLGANVLTF.

This chain connects TRBV27 to TRBJ1-1, with TRBD1 matching over 9 bases. CDR3 size: 15 residues. Germline V lookup: CDR1 MNHEY, CDR2 SMNVEV (reference sequence). The ends lost 2 bases at V and 3 bases at J; junction bases unmatched: 4. CDR3 DNA: TGTGCCAGCAGTTTAGGAGACAGGGGGGACACTGAAGCTTTCTTT. This translates into CASSLGDRGDTEAFF.

This rearrangement joins TRBV27 to TRBJ1-6, with 7 bases that match TRBD1. This CDR3 has 17 amino acids. The J segment lost 5 bases and the V segment lost 5 bases, leaving 12 bases of the junction unmatched. Germline V gene lookup returns CDR1 MNHEY and CDR2 SMNVEV (reference sequence). The CDR3 protein is CASSPRQGTWDNSPLHF. The CDR3 region has the DNA TGTGCCAGCAGTCCCCGACAGGGTACTTGGGATAATTCACCCCTCCACTTT.

The gene calls are TRBV6-5 and TRBJ1-6, with 8 bases lining up with TRBD1. The CDR3 has 15 residues. The junction had 9 bases not matched to a gene; V was cut back by 7 bases and J by 7 bases. CDR1 is MNHEY, CDR2 SVGAGI, per germline. This CDR3 reads CASTDRTGSNSPLHF. In DNA, the CDR3 is TGTGCCAGCACTGACAGGACAGGGAGCAATTCACCCCTCCACTTT.

The chain links TRBV2 to TRBJ1-2; D is undetermined. The CDR3 extends over 11 amino acids. V shed 5 bases and J shed 9 bases, with 10 bases lying between them. CDR1 and CDR2 (germline): SNHLY, FYNNEI. The CDR3 spells CASSFSGSYTF. For the CDR3, the DNA is TGTGCCAGCAGTTTTTCGGGAAGCTACACCTTC.

This clone was found a few times. The chain combines TRBV21-1 with TRBJ1-5. TRBV21-1 is an annotated pseudogene. The CDR3 length is 13 residues. CDR3 amino acids: CASCRGSNQPQHF. CDR3 sequence (DNA): TGTGCCAGCTGCAGGGGTAGCAATCAGCCCCAGCATTTT.

This clone was detected only a few times. DNA for the CDR3: TGTGCCAGCAATCTCGCCAGGACAGATACGCAGTATTTT. This encodes CASNLARTDTQYF. This rearrangement joins TRBV6-1 to TRBJ2-3; no definite D call. Per the germline V gene, CDR1 is MNHNS and CDR2 is SASEGT. The CDR3 spans 13 residues. Trimming cost V 7 bases and J 3 bases, with 11 bases left between them.

V usage is TRBV6-5 and J usage is TRBJ1-2; TRBD1 agrees at 9 bases. The CDR3 covers 14 residues. V was clipped by 6 bases and J by 5 bases; unmatched bases: 7. CDR1 is MNHEY and CDR2 is SVGAGI in the germline V gene. The CDR3 reads CASRPTGTGYGYTF. CDR3 nucleotides: TGTGCCAGCAGACCCACCGGGACAGGGTATGGCTACACCTTC.

The chain is built from TRBV5-1 and TRBJ2-2, with 8 bases matching TRBD2. The junction had 3 bases not matched to a gene; V was cut back by 0 bases and J by 2 bases. Germline V gene lookup returns CDR1 SGHRS and CDR2 YFSETQ. The CDR3 is 16 residues long. Here the CDR3 reads CASSLGAGGNTGELFF. In nucleotides, the CDR3 is TGCGCCAGCAGCTTGGGGGCGGGGGGAAACACCGGGGAGCTGTTTTTT. Filled out from reference TRBV5-1 and TRBJ2-2, the complete variable domain reads KAGVTQTPRYLIKTRGQQVTLSCSPISGHRSVSWYQQTPGQGLQFLFEYFSETQRNKGNFPGRFSGRQFSNSRSEMNVSTLELGDSALYLCASSLGAGGNTGELFFGEGSRLTVL.